This is a list of T cell receptor beta chains from one sample in a study of blood T cell repertoires in COVID-19. Data came from immunoSEQ multiplex PCR; TCRdb stores just in-frame clones and leaves some out. The table records roughly 140,000 clones, under 80% of them present only once. The sequencing sample was made of peripheral blood. The receptors come from a man between 60 and 70 years old with acute or convalescent COVID-19. The CDR3 runs from the conserved cysteine through the conserved F or W. The D gene is left open where the match is weak. A row's size may be missing; if present it is once, few, many or a size class.

TRBJ2-1,TRBD2,TRBV18,-,TGTGCCAGCTCACCCGGAGCGGGAGGTGGGAATGAGCAGTTCTTC,CASSPGAGGGNEQFF
TRBJ2-7,-,TRBV30,-,TGTGCCTGGAGTTCGGTAGCGGATGGGGAGCAGTACTTC,CAWSSVADGEQYF
TRBJ2-3,TRBD2,TRBV5-1,-,TGCGCCAGCAGCCAGGGACTAGCGGAAACAGATACGCAGTATTTT,CASSQGLAETDTQYF
TRBJ2-5,-,TRBV28,-,TGTGCCAGCGCACAGGGCCGGAGAGGTTCCCAGTACTTC,CASAQGRRGSQYF
TRBJ2-7,TRBD2,TRBV6-5,few,TGTGCCAGCAGACTAGCGACTAGCTCCTACGAGCAGTACTTC,CASRLATSSYEQYF
TRBJ2-7,TRBD1,TRBV18,-,TGTGCCAGCTCACCACTCGGGACAGGGGGTAACGAGCAGTACTTC,CASSPLGTGGNEQYF
TRBJ2-1,-,TRBV5-6,-,TGTGCCAGCAGCCCACCACCGCGGTACAATGAGCAGTTCTTC,CASSPPPRYNEQFF
TRBJ2-7,TRBD1,TRBV7-3,-,TGTGCCAGCAGCCGCACCGGGACAGGGTTTGAGCAGTACTTC,CASSRTGTGFEQYF
TRBJ2-3,TRBD2,TRBV30,-,TGTGCCTTGGGGACTAGCGGGGCTAGCACAGATACGCAGTATTTT,CALGTSGASTDTQYF
TRBJ2-3,-,TRBV5-1,-,TGCGCCAGCAGTCTAACAGATACGCAGTATTTT,CASSLTDTQYF
TRBJ2-1,-,TRBV19,-,TGTGCCAGTAGTATAGCCGGGGGTAGGGGGCAGGATGAGCAGTTCTTC,CASSIAGGRGQDEQFF
TRBJ2-5,-,TRBV3-1/TRBV3-2,-,TGTGCCAGCAGCCAAGAAGGACTGTCGGGGACCCAGTACTTC,CASSQEGLSGTQYF
TRBJ1-1,TRBD1,TRBV7-9,-,TGTGCCAGCAGCCCCGGGGCTTTGACAGGGGTCACTGAAGCTTTCTTT,CASSPGALTGVTEAFF
TRBJ1-5,TRBD1,TRBV3-1/TRBV3-2,-,TGTGCCAGCAGCCAAGCAGGGGGTCGCAATCAGCCCCAGCATTTT,CASSQAGGRNQPQHF
TRBJ2-7,-,TRBV6-5,few,TGTGCCAGCAGTTACTCGATGGGGAGCCCATACGAGCAGTACTTC,CASSYSMGSPYEQYF
TRBJ2-2,TRBD2,TRBV6-4,-,TGTGCCAGCTCGCTAGCGGGAGACACCGGGGAGCTGTTTTTT,CASSLAGDTGELFF
TRBJ2-5,TRBD1,TRBV18,-,TGTGCCAGCTCCTCACAGGGGTTTCAAGAGACCCAGTACTTC,CASSSQGFQETQYF
TRBJ2-7,TRBD2,TRBV6-5,-,TGTGCCAGCGCGGGACTAGCGGGAGTGTCCTACGAGCAGTACTTC,CASAGLAGVSYEQYF
TRBJ1-3,TRBD1,TRBV2,-,TGTGCCAGCAGTTCGACAGGGTTCGTCTCTGGAAACACCATATATTTT,CASSSTGFVSGNTIYF
TRBJ2-7,-,TRBV28,few,TGTGCCAGCAGTTCAACGGAGGAGGGGTTCTACGAGCAGTACTTC,CASSSTEEGFYEQYF
TRBJ2-6,-,TRBV18,few,TGTGCCAGCTCACCACGGCCCTTGACATCTGGGGCCAACGTCCTGACTTTC,CASSPRPLTSGANVLTF
TRBJ1-2,TRBD1,TRBV27,-,TGTGCCAGCAGTCCCTGGGACAGGGGCCCAGGGGGCTACACCTTC,CASSPWDRGPGGYTF
TRBJ2-1,-,TRBV5-1,once,TGCGCCAGCAGCTTGGGCTGGAGACCGGCCAATGAGCAGTTCTTC,CASSLGWRPANEQFF
TRBJ2-7,TRBD1,TRBV5-1,once,TGCGCCAGCAGCTTAGCCGGGACAGACTACGAGCAGTACTTC,CASSLAGTDYEQYF
TRBJ2-3,-,TRBV9,-,TGTGCCAGCAGCGCCCAACCCCCAGAGGCAGATACGCAGTATTTT,CASSAQPPEADTQYF
TRBJ2-5,TRBD2,TRBV5-1,-,TGCGCCAGCAGCTTACCGGGACTAGCGGCCCAAGAGACCCAGTACTTC,CASSLPGLAAQETQYF
TRBJ2-7,TRBD1,TRBV5-6,once,TGTGCCAGCAGCTTGGCTCCCCAGACAGGGGCGAACAGGGAGCAGTACTTC,CASSLAPQTGANREQYF
TRBJ2-3,-,TRBV6-2/TRBV6-3,-,TGTGCCAGCAGTGCCTCAGGGGCAGATACGCAGTATTTT,CASSASGADTQYF
TRBJ2-5,TRBD2,TRBV4-2,once,TGTGCCAGCAGCCAAGATGTATCCGGGAGGGGGGAGACCCAGTACTTC,CASSQDVSGRGETQYF
TRBJ2-7,-,TRBV29-1,few,TGCAGCGTTGAAGCAGGGGCTGGGTACGAGCAGTACTTC,CSVEAGAGYEQYF
TRBJ2-6,-,TRBV6-2/TRBV6-3,-,TGTGCCAGCAGCTCACGATCTAGGATGAGCTCTGGGGCCAACGTCCTGACTTTC,CASSSRSRMSSGANVLTF
TRBJ1-2,-,TRBV9,-,TGTGCCAGCAGCGAAAGGAGGGGTGGCTACACCTTC,CASSERRGGYTF
TRBJ2-2,TRBD2,TRBV28,few,TGTGCCAGCAGTCCCGGGAGTAGCGGGTACACCGGGGAGCTGTTTTTT,CASSPGSSGYTGELFF
TRBJ2-3,-,TRBV6-1,few,TGTGCCAGCAGTGAACGAGGGATGAGAGATACGCAGTATTTT,CASSERGMRDTQYF
TRBJ1-5,-,TRBV24-1,once,TGTGCCACCAGTGACGCCGGGGGGGGGCCACGCAATCAGCCCCAGCATTTT,CATSDAGGGPRNQPQHF
TRBJ1-1,-,TRBV10-3,-,TGTGCCATCAGTGAGTCGGCCCCTGGCACTGAAGCTTTCTTT,CAISESAPGTEAFF
TRBJ2-7,-,TRBV6-5,-,TGTGCCAGCAGTTACGACTCCTGGGTATCCTACGAGCAGTACTTC,CASSYDSWVSYEQYF
TRBJ2-3,TRBD2,TRBV5-4,-,TGTGCCAGCAGCTTCGGGACTAGCGGGTTCACAGATACGCAGTATTTT,CASSFGTSGFTDTQYF
TRBJ2-5,TRBD1,TRBV29-1,-,TGCAGCGTAAGGGACAGTCCGCAAGAGACCCAGTACTTC,CSVRDSPQETQYF
TRBJ2-1,TRBD1,TRBV14,-,TGTGCCAGCAGCCAAGACGCCAGGGGGCTATACAATGAGCAGTTCTTC,CASSQDARGLYNEQFF
TRBJ1-6,-,TRBV6-5,-,TGTGCCAGCAGCATCAGGGGCATTTCACCCCTCCACTTT,CASSIRGISPLHF
TRBJ2-4,-,TRBV6-5,-,TGTGCCACCCGGGAGGGGGCTCTAAACATTCAGTACTTC,CATREGALNIQYF
TRBJ1-6,TRBD1,TRBV14,-,TGTGCCAGCAGCCAAGGCGGGACAGGGGAAGAATCACCCCTCCACTTT,CASSQGGTGEESPLHF
TRBJ1-1,TRBD1,TRBV11-2,-,TGTGCCAGCAGCTCTGGAGGGACAGCGAACACTGAAGCTTTCTTT,CASSSGGTANTEAFF
TRBJ2-7,TRBD2,TRBV9,few,TGTGCCAGCAGCGTGTTAGCGGGAGGATCGGTAAACGAGCAGTACTTC,CASSVLAGGSVNEQYF
TRBJ2-2,TRBD2,TRBV2,-,TGTGCCAGCAGGATGACTAGCGGGAGAGGGACCGGGGAGCTGTTTTTT,CASRMTSGRGTGELFF
TRBJ2-5,-,TRBV7-3,-,TGTGCCAGCAGCCCTACAGGGCAAGAGACCCAGTACTTC,CASSPTGQETQYF
TRBJ1-2,TRBD1,TRBV4-2,few,TGTGCCAGCAGCCAAGATGAGGGACAGGGGGCTCTAGGCTACACCTTC,CASSQDEGQGALGYTF
TRBJ2-2,TRBD1,TRBV5-1,-,TGCGCCAGCAGCCTGGGACAGGGGGCCGGGGAGCTGTTTTTT,CASSLGQGAGELFF
TRBJ2-1,-,TRBV9,few,TGTGCCAGCAGCTTTCCTTTATCCGGGGACTCCGACAATGAGCAGTTCTTC,CASSFPLSGDSDNEQFF
TRBJ1-1,-,TRBV6-5,few,TGTGCCAGCAGTTACCAGGATGACACTGAAGCTTTCTTT,CASSYQDDTEAFF
TRBJ2-7,TRBD1,TRBV7-3,-,TGTGCCAGCAGCTTAATGGGGACAGGGGGTCACGAGCAGTACTTC,CASSLMGTGGHEQYF